These T cell receptor beta chains were read from a single sample in a study of early T cells in non-severe SARS-CoV-2 infection. A single record per CDR3 protein comes from TCRdb applying MiXCR to the 5' RACE reads. The sample lists 45,000 to 70,000 distinct CDR3 sequences, 6.2% occurring once. Sequenced material: whole blood. These receptors all stem from an adult who was a healthcare worker with PCR-confirmed SARS-CoV-2 infection or an uninfected control (not recorded which). Each CDR3 is given with its conserved first and last residue. The D gene is left open where the match is weak. Clone sizes are given selectively: once, few, many, or a class where the clone is expanded.

len	v_gene	j_gene	d_gene	abundance	CDR3aa	CDR3nt
16	TRBV6-2/TRBV6-3	TRBJ2-7	-	many	CASSSRDGRSSYEQYF	TGTGCCAGCAGTTCACGGGACGGACGGAGCTCCTACGAGCAGTACTTC
12	TRBV15	TRBJ2-5	-	-	CATSRTSETQYF	TGTGCCACCAGCAGAACATCCGAGACCCAGTACTTC
13	TRBV18	TRBJ1-1	-	many	CASSQDIKTEAFF	TGTGCCAGCTCCCAGGATATAAAAACTGAAGCTTTCTTT
15	TRBV7-9	TRBJ2-5	-	-	CASSLGPSEAETQYF	TGTGCCAGCAGCTTAGGACCTAGCGAGGCGGAGACCCAGTACTTC
15	TRBV18	TRBJ1-4	-	few	CASSDSGPTGEKLFF	TGTGCCAGCTCCGACTCCGGCCCCACCGGAGAAAAACTGTTTTTT
14	TRBV7-3	TRBJ2-7	TRBD1	many	CASSRGQGYNEQYF	TGTGCCAGCAGTCGGGGACAGGGGTACAACGAGCAGTACTTC
11	TRBV5-1	TRBJ1-1	-	many	CASRGDTEAFF	TGCGCCAGCAGGGGGGACACTGAAGCTTTCTTT
11	TRBV5-1	TRBJ1-2	-	-	CASSLAADYTF	TGCGCCAGCAGCTTGGCTGCGGATTACACCTTC
17	TRBV12-2	TRBJ1-5	-	many	CASRLAVGLVSNQPQHF	TGTGCAAGTCGCTTAGCGGTGGGCCTGGTGAGCAATCAGCCCCAGCATTTT
13	TRBV7-6	TRBJ2-3	-	few	CASSSGPAMEQYF	TGTGCCAGCAGCTCCGGACCGGCCATGGAGCAGTATTTT
16	TRBV19	TRBJ1-5	TRBD1	-	CASSIQGASGNQPQHF	TGTGCCAGTAGTATACAGGGGGCCTCGGGCAATCAGCCCCAGCATTTT
16	TRBV2	TRBJ1-4	-	few	CASSQPRGGGNEKLFF	TGTGCCAGCAGTCAACCACGGGGAGGGGGAAATGAAAAACTGTTTTTT
16	TRBV19	TRBJ2-2	TRBD2	few	CASSRRLAGGTGELFF	TGTGCCAGTAGTAGAAGACTAGCGGGAGGGACCGGGGAGCTGTTTTTT
13	TRBV7-6	TRBJ2-3	-	many	CASSLSSADTQYF	TGTGCCAGCAGCTTAAGTAGCGCAGATACGCAGTATTTT
15	TRBV27	TRBJ1-4	-	many	CASSIRGSTNEKLFF	TGTGCCAGCTCGATTCGGGGGTCAACTAATGAAAAACTGTTTTTT
14	TRBV7-8	TRBJ2-5	-	few	CASSLEDLGETQYF	TGTGCCAGCAGCTTAGAGGACTTGGGAGAGACCCAGTACTTC
13	TRBV14	TRBJ1-1	-	-	CASSQALNTEAFF	TGTGCCAGCAGCCAAGCTCTAAACACTGAAGCTTTCTTT
16	TRBV4-3	TRBJ1-1	-	many	CASSQRSGRVGTEAFF	TGCGCCAGCAGCCAAAGAAGTGGGCGGGTGGGCACTGAAGCTTTCTTT
15	TRBV12-3/TRBV12-4	TRBJ2-1	TRBD1	few	CASSKGQDSPYEQFF	TGTGCCAGCAGTAAGGGACAGGACTCCCCGTATGAGCAGTTCTTC
14	TRBV6-6	TRBJ1-2	TRBD1	many	CASSGTGIVYGYTF	TGTGCCAGCAGCGGGACAGGGATTGTCTATGGCTACACCTTC
15	TRBV20-1	TRBJ2-6	TRBD1	many	CSAPTGGAGANVLTF	TGCAGTGCACCAACAGGGGGCGCTGGGGCCAACGTCCTGACTTTC
12	TRBV29-1	TRBJ1-5	-	many	CSVGWGNQPQHF	TGCAGCGTTGGTTGGGGGAATCAGCCCCAGCATTTT
12	TRBV7-9	TRBJ1-1	-	few	CASSRSGTEAFF	TGTGCCAGCAGCCGTTCCGGAACTGAAGCTTTCTTT
15	TRBV3-1	TRBJ1-3	-	many	CASSQVGSSGNTIYF	TGTGCCAGCAGCCAAGTCGGTAGCTCTGGAAACACCATATATTTT
17	TRBV29-1	TRBJ2-1	TRBD1	few	CSVQRGGGTGAYNEQFF	TGCAGCGTCCAAAGGGGTGGTGGGACAGGGGCCTACAATGAGCAGTTCTTC
14	TRBV2	TRBJ2-7	-	few	CASSEGLLEYEQYF	TGTGCCAGCAGTGAAGGTTTGTTGGAATACGAGCAGTACTTC
13	TRBV2	TRBJ2-2	-	few	CASNTAPGGELFF	TGTGCCAGCAATACCGCGCCAGGGGGGGAGCTGTTTTTT
13	TRBV27	TRBJ1-2	TRBD1	many	CASSGTGEVGYTF	TGTGCCAGCAGCGGGACAGGGGAGGTTGGCTACACCTTC
14	TRBV10-3	TRBJ2-1	TRBD1	few	CAIRTGEIGNEQFF	TGTGCCATCAGAACAGGGGAAATAGGCAATGAGCAGTTCTTC
15	TRBV4-2	TRBJ1-1	TRBD1	many	CASSLNRGPNTEAFF	TGTGCCAGCAGCCTGAACAGGGGGCCTAACACTGAAGCTTTCTTT
14	TRBV12-3/TRBV12-4	TRBJ2-5	TRBD1	many	CASSGQELQETQYF	TGTGCCAGCAGTGGACAGGAACTACAAGAGACCCAGTACTTC
14	TRBV7-2	TRBJ1-5	-	-	CASSLQGWNQPQHF	TGTGCCAGCAGCTTACAGGGCTGGAATCAGCCCCAGCATTTT
14	TRBV5-1	TRBJ2-5	-	many	CASSLSGHQETQYF	TGCGCCAGCAGCTTGAGCGGTCACCAAGAGACCCAGTACTTC
14	TRBV19	TRBJ2-7	-	medium-sized	CASSSDSATYEQYF	TGTGCCAGTAGCTCGGACAGCGCGACCTACGAGCAGTACTTC
15	TRBV5-3	TRBJ2-5	-	many	CARSLASGAGETQYF	TGTGCCAGAAGCTTGGCCTCGGGGGCGGGAGAGACCCAGTACTTC
16	TRBV11-2	TRBJ2-1	TRBD2	-	CASSSTTSGAYNEQFF	TGTGCCAGCAGCTCAACGACTAGCGGCGCCTACAATGAGCAGTTCTTC
14	TRBV6-2/TRBV6-3	TRBJ2-7	TRBD2	-	CASTRGGSSYEQYF	TGTGCCAGTACCCGCGGGGGAAGCTCCTACGAGCAGTACTTC
15	TRBV7-9	TRBJ1-5	-	many	CASSLDAWGNQPQHF	TGTGCCAGCAGCTTAGACGCGTGGGGCAATCAGCCCCAGCATTTT
16	TRBV5-6	TRBJ1-6	-	-	CASSLAAGTRNSPLHF	TGTGCCAGCAGCTTGGCTGCTGGGACACGTAATTCACCCCTCCACTTT
12	TRBV2	TRBJ1-5	-	few	CASSGQNQPQHF	TGTGCCAGCAGCGGCCAGAATCAGCCCCAGCATTTT
14	TRBV12-3/TRBV12-4	TRBJ1-6	TRBD1	many	CASSLQGAASPLHF	TGTGCCAGCAGTTTACAGGGGGCCGCTTCACCCCTCCACTTT
13	TRBV7-8	TRBJ2-1	-	many	CASSLRGVNEQFF	TGTGCCAGCAGCTTAAGGGGGGTCAATGAGCAGTTCTTC
14	TRBV9	TRBJ2-3	-	many	CASNPTSSTDTQYF	TGTGCCAGCAACCCGACATCTAGCACAGATACGCAGTATTTT
13	TRBV7-6	TRBJ2-2	TRBD1	many	CASSLTGTGELFF	TGTGCCAGCAGCTTGACAGGGACCGGGGAGCTGTTTTTT
13	TRBV20-1	TRBJ1-4	-	many	CSATLSGIEKLFF	TGCAGTGCTACTCTCTCGGGGATTGAAAAACTGTTTTTT
15	TRBV27	TRBJ2-3	TRBD2	few	CASSRGLGSTDTQYF	TGTGCCAGCAGTCGGGGACTAGGTAGCACAGATACGCAGTATTTT
15	TRBV20-1	TRBJ1-1	-	-	CSARDLARFRTEAFF	TGCAGTGCTAGAGATCTGGCGAGGTTCCGGACTGAAGCTTTCTTT
12	TRBV20-1	TRBJ1-2	-	-	CSATKRNYGYTF	TGCAGTGCTACAAAACGGAACTATGGCTACACCTTC
15	TRBV20-1	TRBJ2-3	TRBD1	-	CSAPTDRVGSDTQYF	TGCAGTGCTCCTACCGACAGGGTAGGATCAGATACGCAGTATTTT
15	TRBV28	TRBJ1-4	TRBD1	many	CASSAPQGSFEKLFF	TGTGCCAGCAGCGCTCCACAGGGGAGTTTTGAAAAACTGTTTTTT
14	TRBV30	TRBJ1-1	TRBD1	-	CAWSYTGGNTEAFF	TGTGCCTGGAGTTACACAGGGGGGAACACTGAAGCTTTCTTT
14	TRBV7-9	TRBJ2-3	TRBD1	-	CASSWDRGGDTQYF	TGTGCCAGCAGCTGGGACAGGGGTGGGGATACGCAGTATTTT
12	TRBV12-3/TRBV12-4	TRBJ1-1	TRBD1	many	CASSVTGVEAFF	TGTGCCAGCAGTGTGACAGGGGTTGAAGCTTTCTTT
16	TRBV6-5	TRBJ2-7	TRBD2	many	CASRPAGTSGNYEQYF	TGTGCCAGCAGACCAGCCGGGACTAGCGGAAATTACGAGCAGTACTTC
15	TRBV6-5	TRBJ1-1	-	few	CASSYQQPKNTEAFF	TGTGCCAGCAGTTACCAACAGCCGAAGAACACTGAAGCTTTCTTT
12	TRBV12-3/TRBV12-4	TRBJ2-7	-	many	CASTEDSAKQYF	TGTGCCAGCACCGAGGACAGCGCTAAGCAGTACTTC
13	TRBV5-1	TRBJ2-3	-	many	CASSPTMSDTQYF	TGCGCCAGCAGCCCCACTATGTCGGATACGCAGTATTTT